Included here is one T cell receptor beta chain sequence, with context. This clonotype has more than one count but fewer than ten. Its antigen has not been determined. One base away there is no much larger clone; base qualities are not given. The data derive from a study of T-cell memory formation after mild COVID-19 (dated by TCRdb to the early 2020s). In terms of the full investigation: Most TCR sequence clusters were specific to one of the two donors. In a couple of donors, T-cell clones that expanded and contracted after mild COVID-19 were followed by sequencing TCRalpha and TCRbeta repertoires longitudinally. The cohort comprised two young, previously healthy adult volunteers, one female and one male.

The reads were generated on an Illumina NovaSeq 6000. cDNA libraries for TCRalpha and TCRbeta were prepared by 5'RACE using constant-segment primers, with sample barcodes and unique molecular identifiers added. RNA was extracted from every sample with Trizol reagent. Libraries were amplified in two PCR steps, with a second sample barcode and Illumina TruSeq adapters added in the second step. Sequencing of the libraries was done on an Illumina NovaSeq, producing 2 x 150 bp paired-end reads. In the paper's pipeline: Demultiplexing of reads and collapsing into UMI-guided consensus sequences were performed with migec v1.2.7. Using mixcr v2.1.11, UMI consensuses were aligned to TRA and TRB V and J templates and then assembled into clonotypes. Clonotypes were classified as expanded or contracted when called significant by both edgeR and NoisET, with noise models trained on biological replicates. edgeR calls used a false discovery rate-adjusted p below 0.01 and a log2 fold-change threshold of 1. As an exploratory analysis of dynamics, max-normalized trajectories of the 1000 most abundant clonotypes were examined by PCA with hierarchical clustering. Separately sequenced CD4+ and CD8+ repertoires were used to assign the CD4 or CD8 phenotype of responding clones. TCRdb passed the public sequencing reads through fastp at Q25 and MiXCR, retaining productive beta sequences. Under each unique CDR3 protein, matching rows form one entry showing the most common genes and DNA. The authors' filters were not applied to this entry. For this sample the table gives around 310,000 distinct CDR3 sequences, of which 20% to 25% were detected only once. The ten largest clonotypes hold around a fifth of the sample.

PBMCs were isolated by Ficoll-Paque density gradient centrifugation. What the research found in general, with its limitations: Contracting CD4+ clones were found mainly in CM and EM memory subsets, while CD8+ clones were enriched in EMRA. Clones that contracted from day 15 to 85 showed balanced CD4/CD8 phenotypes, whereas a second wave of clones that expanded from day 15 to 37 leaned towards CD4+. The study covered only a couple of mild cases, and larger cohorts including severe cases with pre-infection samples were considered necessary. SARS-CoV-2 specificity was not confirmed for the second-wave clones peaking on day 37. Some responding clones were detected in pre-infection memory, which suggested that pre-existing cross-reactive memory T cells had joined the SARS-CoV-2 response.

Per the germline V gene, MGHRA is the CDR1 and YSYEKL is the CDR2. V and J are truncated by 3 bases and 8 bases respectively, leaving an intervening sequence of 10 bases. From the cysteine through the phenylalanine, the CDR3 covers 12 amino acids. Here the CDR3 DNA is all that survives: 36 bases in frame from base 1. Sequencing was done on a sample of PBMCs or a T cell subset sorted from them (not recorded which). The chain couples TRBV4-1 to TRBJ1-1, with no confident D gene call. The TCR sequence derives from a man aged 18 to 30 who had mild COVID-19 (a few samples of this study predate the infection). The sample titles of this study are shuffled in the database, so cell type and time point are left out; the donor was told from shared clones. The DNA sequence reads TGCGCCAGCAGCCACGATGGGGTAGAAGCTTTCTTT. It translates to CASSHDGVEAFF.